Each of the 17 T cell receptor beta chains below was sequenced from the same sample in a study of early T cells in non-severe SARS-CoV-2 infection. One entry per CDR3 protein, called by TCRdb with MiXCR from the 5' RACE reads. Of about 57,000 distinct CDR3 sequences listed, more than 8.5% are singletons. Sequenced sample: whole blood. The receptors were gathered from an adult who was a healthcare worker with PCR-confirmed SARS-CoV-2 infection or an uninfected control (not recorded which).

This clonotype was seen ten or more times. CDR3 nucleotide sequence: TGTGCCAGCAGCGCCCAGAGCGGCTCCTACAATGAGCAGTTCTTC. Encoded protein: CASSAQSGSYNEQFF. This chain links TRBV6-5 with TRBJ2-1, with D perhaps TRBD2 (5 bases). The CDR3 runs 15 residues. CDR1 is MNHEY and CDR2 is SVGAGI in the germline V gene. Deletions cut 6 bases from V and 0 bases from J, with 12 bases between.

The chain's CDR3 is CASSLEGLAGAPEQFF. The CDR3 DNA reads TGTGCCAGCAGCTTGGAGGGACTAGCGGGAGCTCCTGAGCAGTTCTTC. The chain has TRBV5-5 and TRBJ2-1; TRBD2 matches 14 bases. V shed 0 bases, J shed 9 bases, and the junction held 5 bases outside the gene matches. CDR3 size: 16 residues. Per germline, CDR1 SGHKS and CDR2 YYEKEE (reference sequence). The full variable domain, with the rest looked up from reference TRBV5-5 and TRBJ2-1, is DAGVTQSPTHLIKTRGQQVTLRCSPISGHKSVSWYQQVLGQGPQFIFQYYEKEERGRGNFPDRFSARQFPNYSSELNVNALLLGDSALYLCASSLEGLAGAPEQFFGPGTRLTVL.

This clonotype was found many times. The chain's CDR3 is CASSPFGDRGGNEQFF. The CDR3 DNA reads as TGCGCCAGCAGCCCCTTCGGGGACAGGGGGGGGAATGAGCAGTTCTTC. The chain recombines TRBV4-1 with TRBJ2-1, with 11 nucleotides matching TRBD1. The ends lost 4 bases at V and 7 bases at J; junction bases unmatched: 9. The CDR3 is 16 amino acids. Germline loops: CDR1 MGHRA, CDR2 YSYEKL.

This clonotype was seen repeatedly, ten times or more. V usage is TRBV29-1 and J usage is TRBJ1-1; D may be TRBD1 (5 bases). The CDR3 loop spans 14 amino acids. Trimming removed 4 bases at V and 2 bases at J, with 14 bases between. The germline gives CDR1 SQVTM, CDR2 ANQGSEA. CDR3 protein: CSVALTRGNTEAFF. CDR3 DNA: TGCAGCGTTGCCCTTACGCGGGGCAACACTGAAGCTTTCTTT.

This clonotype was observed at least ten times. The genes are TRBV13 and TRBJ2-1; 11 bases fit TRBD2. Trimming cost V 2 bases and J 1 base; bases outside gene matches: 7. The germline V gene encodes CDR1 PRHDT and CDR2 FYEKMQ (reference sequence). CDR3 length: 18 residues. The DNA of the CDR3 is TGTGCCAGCAGCTTAAGTACTAGCGGGAGCCGGTCCTACAATGAGCAGTTCTTC. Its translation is CASSLSTSGSRSYNEQFF.

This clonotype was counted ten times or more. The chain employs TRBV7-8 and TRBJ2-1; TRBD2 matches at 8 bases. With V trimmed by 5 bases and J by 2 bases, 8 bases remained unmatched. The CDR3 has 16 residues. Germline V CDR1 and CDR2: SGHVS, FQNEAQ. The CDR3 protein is CASSQKREKAYNEQFF. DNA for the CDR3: TGTGCCAGCAGCCAAAAGCGGGAGAAAGCCTACAATGAGCAGTTCTTC.

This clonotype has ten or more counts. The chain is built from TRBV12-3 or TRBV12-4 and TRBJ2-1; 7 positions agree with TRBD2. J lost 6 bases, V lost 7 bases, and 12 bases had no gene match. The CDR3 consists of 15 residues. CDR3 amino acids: CASTPGGPRRNEQFF. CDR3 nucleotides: TGTGCCAGCACCCCGGGAGGTCCTCGTCGCAATGAGCAGTTCTTC.

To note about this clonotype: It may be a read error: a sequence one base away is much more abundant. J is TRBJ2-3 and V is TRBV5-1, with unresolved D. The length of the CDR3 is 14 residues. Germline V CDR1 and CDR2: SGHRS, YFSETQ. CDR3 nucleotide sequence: TGCGCCAGCAGCTTGCAAGAGTCCACAGATACGCAGAATTTT. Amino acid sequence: CASSLQESTDTQNF. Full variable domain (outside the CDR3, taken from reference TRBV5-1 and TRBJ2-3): KAGVTQTPRYLIKTRGQQVTLSCSPISGHRSVSWYQQTPGQGLQFLFEYFSETQRNKGNFPGRFSGRQFSNSRSEMNVSTLELGDSALYLCASSLQESTDTQNFGPGTRLTVL.

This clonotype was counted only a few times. The CDR3 here is CASSSRPGLANSYEQYF. CDR3 sequence (DNA): TGTGCCAGCAGCTCCCGGCCCGGACTAGCGAATTCCTACGAGCAGTACTTC. The V gene is TRBV21-1, the J gene TRBJ2-7; no check of the table's D call, TRBD2, against the DNA was made. TRBV21-1 is reported as a pseudogene. This CDR3 has 17 residues.

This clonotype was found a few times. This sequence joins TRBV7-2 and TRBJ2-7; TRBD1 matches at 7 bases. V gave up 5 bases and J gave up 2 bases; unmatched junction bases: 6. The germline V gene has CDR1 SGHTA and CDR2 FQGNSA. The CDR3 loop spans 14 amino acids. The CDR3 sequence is CASSPTGNTYEQYF. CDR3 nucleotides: TGTGCCAGCAGCCCGACAGGGAACACCTACGAGCAGTACTTC.

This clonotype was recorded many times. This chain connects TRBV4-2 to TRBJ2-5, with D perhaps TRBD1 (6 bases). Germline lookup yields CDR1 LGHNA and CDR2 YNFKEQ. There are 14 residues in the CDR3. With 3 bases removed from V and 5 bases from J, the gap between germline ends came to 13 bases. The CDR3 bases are TGTGCCAGCAGCCAGGGACATCGGGGTGAGACCCAGTACTTC. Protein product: CASSQGHRGETQYF.

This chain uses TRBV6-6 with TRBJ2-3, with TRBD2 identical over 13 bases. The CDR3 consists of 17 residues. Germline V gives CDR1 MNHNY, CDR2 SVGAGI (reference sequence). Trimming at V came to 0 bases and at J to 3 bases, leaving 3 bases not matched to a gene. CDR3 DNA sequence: TGTGCCAGCAGTTACTCTAGGACTAGCGGGAGTACAGATACGCAGTATTTT. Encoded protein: CASSYSRTSGSTDTQYF.

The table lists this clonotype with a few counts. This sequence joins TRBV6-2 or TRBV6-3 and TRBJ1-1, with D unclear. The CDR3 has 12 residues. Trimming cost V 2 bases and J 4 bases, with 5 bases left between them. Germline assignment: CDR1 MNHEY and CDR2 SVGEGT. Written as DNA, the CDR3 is TGTGCCAGCAGTTACATGAGCACTGAAGCTTTCTTT. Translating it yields CASSYMSTEAFF.

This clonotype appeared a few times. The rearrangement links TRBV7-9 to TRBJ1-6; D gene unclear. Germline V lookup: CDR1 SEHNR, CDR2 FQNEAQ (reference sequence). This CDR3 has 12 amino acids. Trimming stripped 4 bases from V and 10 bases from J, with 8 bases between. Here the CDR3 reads CASSSRGSPLHF. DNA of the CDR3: TGTGCCAGCAGCTCAAGAGGGTCACCCCTCCACTTT.

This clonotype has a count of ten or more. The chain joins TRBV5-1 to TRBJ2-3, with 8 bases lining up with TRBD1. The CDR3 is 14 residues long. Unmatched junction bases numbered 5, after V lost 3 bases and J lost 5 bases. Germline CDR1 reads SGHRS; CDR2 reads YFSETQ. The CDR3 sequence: CASSSGQGLDTQYF. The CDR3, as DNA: TGCGCCAGCAGCTCTGGACAGGGATTAGATACGCAGTATTTT.

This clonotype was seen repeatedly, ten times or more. The CDR3 region is CASSLGTRVAEAFF. The CDR3 bases are TGTGCCAGCAGCTTAGGTACCCGAGTGGCTGAAGCTTTCTTT. The gene calls are TRBV7-6 and TRBJ1-1; D gene uncertain. The CDR3 runs to 14 residues. CDR1 and CDR2 from the germline V gene are SGHVS and FNYEAQ. Trimming left V 1 base short and J 6 bases short, with 12 bases between.

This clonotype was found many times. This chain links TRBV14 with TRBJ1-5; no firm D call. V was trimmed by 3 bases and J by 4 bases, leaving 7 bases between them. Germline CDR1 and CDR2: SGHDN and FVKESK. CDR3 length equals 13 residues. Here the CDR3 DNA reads TGTGCCAGCAGCCAGAGCTATAATCAGCCCCAGCATTTT. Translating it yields CASSQSYNQPQHF. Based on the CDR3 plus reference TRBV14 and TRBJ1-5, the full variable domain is EAGVTQFPSHSVIEKGQTVTLRCDPISGHDNLYWYRRVMGKEIKFLLHFVKESKQDESGMPNNRFLAERTGGTYSTLKVQPAELEDSGVYFCASSQSYNQPQHFGDGTRLSIL.